This TCR beta chain is drawn from a study of human versus mouse CDR3 diversity and MHC coevolution. Study overall: immunoSEQ was reported to reach one in 200,000 T cells sensitivity. Samples had between roughly 5.5 x 10^6 and 1.6 x 10^7 valid reads.

Overall study results and limits: Clonal inequality was lowest in most of the three human donors.

Naive CD4 T cells were sorted as CD45RO-negative, CD62L-positive. This table comes from immunoSEQ multiplex PCR, and its TCRdb copy is limited to in-frame clones, with some not included. The sample records 86,000 or so clones, around 93% being singletons. Trimming removed 4 bases at V and 7 bases at J, with 13 bases between. Germline V CDR1 and CDR2: KGHSH, LQKENI. The CDR3 has 13 residues. Turning to this clone: What it binds is not known.

The V and J genes are TRBV18 and TRBJ1-1; TRBD1 might be the D (5 bases). Sequencing input: naive CD4+ T cells from blood. Subset specified: CD45RO-negative CD62L-positive naive CD4 T cells. This sequence was found in a person aged 25 to 75 in good health. The CDR3 loop is CASSQTTEIEAFF. The CDR3 nucleotides are TGTGCCAGCTCACAAACGACAGAGATTGAAGCTTTCTTT.